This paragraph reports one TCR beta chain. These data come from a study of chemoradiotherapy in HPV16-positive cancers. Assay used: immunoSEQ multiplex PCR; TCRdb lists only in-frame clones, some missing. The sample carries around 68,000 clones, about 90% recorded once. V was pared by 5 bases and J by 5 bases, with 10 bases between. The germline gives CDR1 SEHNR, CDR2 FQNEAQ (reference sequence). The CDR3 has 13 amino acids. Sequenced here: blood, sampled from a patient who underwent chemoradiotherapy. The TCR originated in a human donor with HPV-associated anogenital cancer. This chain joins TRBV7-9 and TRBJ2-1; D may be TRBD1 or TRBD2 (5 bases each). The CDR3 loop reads CASSGDGHNEQFF. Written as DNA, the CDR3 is TGTGCCAGCAGCGGGGACGGTCACAATGAGCAGTTCTTC. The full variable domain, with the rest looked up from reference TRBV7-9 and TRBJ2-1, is DTGVSQNPRHKITKRGQNVTFRCDPISEHNRLYWYRQTLGQGPEFLTYFQNEAQLEKSRLLSDRFSAERPKGSFSTLEIQRTEQGDSAMYLCASSGDGHNEQFFGPGTRLTVL.